One sample yielded the 10 T cell receptor beta chains listed below, sequenced in a study of CD8+ T cells in alopecia areata. Treatment reported: oral pan-JAK inhibitor, 5-10 mg twice daily. Following extraction, RNA underwent reverse transcription to cDNA, which served as the sequencing template. Clones were sequenced by immunoSEQ multiplex PCR, and TCRdb holds only the in-frame ones, with some missing. The repertoire consists of 150,000 to 200,000 clones, with 58% occurring once and the leading ten covering under 20%. The sequencing here drew on CD4+ T cells sorted from blood, taken between weeks 55 and 65, from a patient treated with tofacitinib. These receptors were collected from a human donor with alopecia areata.

This clone was seen a handful of times. The chain carries TRBV29-1 and TRBJ2-2; 8 bases fit TRBD1. V gave up 8 bases and J gave up 0 bases; unmatched junction bases: 5. The CDR3 covers 14 residues. CDR1 is SQVTM and CDR2 is ANQGSEA in the germline V gene. The CDR3 nucleotides read TGCAGCACCTGGGACAGGACGAACACCGGGGAGCTGTTTTTT. This encodes CSTWDRTNTGELFF.

The genes are TRBV6-1 and TRBJ1-2; TRBD1 might be the D (6 bases). Germline V gene data show CDR1 as MNHNS and CDR2 as SASEGT. The CDR3 is 11 amino acids. Trimming pared 8 bases from V and 5 bases from J, leaving 9 bases between. The CDR3 spells CASDRSYGYTF. The DNA for the CDR3 is TGTGCCAGCGACAGGAGTTATGGCTACACCTTC.

The chain uses TRBV2 and TRBJ2-7; a weak D match, TRBD1 (6 bases). CDR1 is SNHLY and CDR2 is FYNNEI in the germline V gene. This CDR3 region has 16 residues. Trimming pared 7 bases from V and 2 bases from J, leaving 21 bases between. The CDR3 sequence is CASIPRGPGVTYEQYF. As DNA, the CDR3 is TGTGCCAGCATTCCCCGTGGGCCAGGGGTGACCTACGAGCAGTACTTC. The entire variable domain, with the rest obtained from reference TRBV2 and TRBJ2-7, is as follows: EPEVTQTPSHQVTQMGQEVILRCVPISNHLYFYWYRQILGQKVEFLVSFYNNEISEKSEIFDDQFSVERPDGSNFTLKIRSTKLEDSAMYFCASIPRGPGVTYEQYFGPGTRLTVT.

The rearrangement uses TRBV5-1 and TRBJ2-7; 8 bases are a match to TRBD1. The V segment lost 3 bases and the J segment 2 bases; nucleotides outside the gene matches: 4. This CDR3 has 14 residues. Germline-derived CDR1 and CDR2 are SGHRS and YFSETQ. For the CDR3, the DNA is TGCGCCAGCAGCTCGGGACAGGCAACCTACGAGCAGTACTTC. This encodes CASSSGQATYEQYF.

J is TRBJ2-3 and V is TRBV30; D ambiguous. The V gene lost 5 bases and the J gene lost 5 bases, with 11 bases spanning the gap. This CDR3 contains 12 residues. Germline-derived CDR1 and CDR2 are GTSNPN and SVGIG (reference sequence). CDR3 amino acids: CAWAQNRDTQYF. The CDR3 coding sequence is TGTGCCTGGGCGCAGAACAGAGATACGCAGTATTTT.

This chain uses TRBV27 with TRBJ2-7; D may be TRBD1 (6 bases). Germline-derived CDR1 and CDR2 are MNHEY and SMNVEV (reference sequence). Trimming took off 3 bases at V and 2 bases at J, with 14 bases between the two ends. CDR3 length: 15 residues. CDR3 in amino acids: CASSFLGTNPYEQYF. CDR3 DNA sequence: TGTGCCAGCAGTTTTCTCGGGACAAACCCCTACGAGCAGTACTTC.

The chain recombines TRBV30 with TRBJ1-5; D unresolved. The CDR3 spans 13 residues. Trimming pared 3 bases from V and 3 bases from J, leaving 9 bases between. Germline assignment: CDR1 GTSNPN and CDR2 SVGIG (reference sequence). The CDR3 protein is CAWRRDVNQPQHF. The CDR3 DNA follows: TGTGCCTGGAGGAGAGATGTCAATCAGCCCCAGCATTTT.

The V call is TRBV5-1, the J call TRBJ2-1, with D tentatively TRBD1 (5 bases). Trimming pared 0 bases from V and 3 bases from J, leaving 10 bases between. This CDR3 is built from 15 residues. Germline V gene data show CDR1 as SGHRS and CDR2 as YFSETQ. CDR3 sequence (DNA): TGCGCCAGCAGCTTGGAAGGAACAGGCTACAATGAGCAGTTCTTC. It codes for CASSLEGTGYNEQFF.

The chain employs TRBV28 and TRBJ2-7; maybe TRBD1 (6 bases). The germline V and J ends were trimmed by 7 bases and 6 bases, with 16 bases remaining between them. The germline V gene has CDR1 MDHEN and CDR2 SYDVKM. This CDR3 is 13 amino acids long. The CDR3 reads CASNTQGNGEQYF. DNA for the CDR3: TGTGCCAGCAATACACAGGGAAACGGCGAGCAGTACTTC.

This chain joins TRBV7-8 and TRBJ2-5; TRBD2 aligns across 9 bases. Germline V gives CDR1 SGHVS, CDR2 FQNEAQ. The V gene end was trimmed by 1 base and the J gene end by 1 base; junction bases not matched to a gene: 10. This CDR3 has 18 amino acids. CDR3 amino acids: CASSLGLRAGGLQETQYF. CDR3 bases: TGTGCCAGCAGCTTAGGTTTACGAGCGGGGGGACTCCAAGAGACCCAGTACTTC.